The 26 T cell receptor beta chains presented below share a single source sample, sequenced in a study of blood T cell repertoires in COVID-19. Assay: immunoSEQ multiplex PCR; the TCRdb copy retains only in-frame clones and omits some. The table records about 440,000 clones, nearly 90% of them present only once. Sample: PBMCs or T cells enriched from blood (not recorded which). The receptors here all came from a woman in her late teens or twenties with acute COVID-19.

The V and J genes are TRBV18 and TRBJ2-1, with a tentative D call TRBD1 (6 bases). The V gene's germline CDR1 is KGHSH and CDR2 LQKENI. The V end lost 3 bases, the J end lost 5 bases, and 11 bases lay between the germline ends. CDR3 length: 14 residues. CDR3 sequence: CASSPSDSNNEQFF. The CDR3, as DNA: TGTGCCAGCTCACCTTCGGACAGTAACAATGAGCAGTTCTTC.

The gene calls are TRBV19 and TRBJ1-5; TRBD1 aligns across 7 bases. Trimming removed 7 bases from V and 4 bases from J; junction bases left unmatched: 7. Per germline, CDR1 LNHDA and CDR2 SQIVND (reference sequence). The CDR3 spans 14 residues. CDR3 sequence: CASTLGQENQPQHF. The CDR3 coding sequence is TGTGCCAGTACCCTAGGACAGGAAAATCAGCCCCAGCATTTT.

The chain joins TRBV7-9 to TRBJ2-5; D not certain. Germline V gives CDR1 SEHNR, CDR2 FQNEAQ (reference sequence). V lost 2 bases and J 3 bases, leaving 10 bases between the germline ends. This CDR3 region has 14 residues. The CDR3 is CASSLTSTEETQYF. In DNA form, the CDR3 reads TGTGCCAGCAGCTTAACTTCCACAGAAGAGACCCAGTACTTC.

V is TRBV7-2 and J is TRBJ2-7; no reliable D call. This CDR3 comprises 14 residues. The V gene's germline CDR1 is SGHTA and CDR2 FQGNSA. V was cut by 1 base and J by 2 bases, with 9 bases left in between. The CDR3 DNA sequence: TGTGCCAGCAGCTTAGGGGCCCGCACCTACGAGCAGTACTTC. It encodes CASSLGARTYEQYF.

This rearrangement joins TRBV19 to TRBJ2-7; maybe TRBD1 (6 bases). CDR1 is LNHDA and CDR2 is SQIVND in the germline V gene (reference sequence). The V and J ends lost 5 bases and 9 bases respectively, with 11 bases between them. This CDR3 has 11 amino acids. The CDR3 nucleotides read TGTGCCAGTAGTCAGGACAGCGGGCAGTACTTC. It codes for CASSQDSGQYF.

The rearrangement links TRBV7-9 to TRBJ2-1, with TRBD2 identical over 9 bases. The CDR3 covers 16 residues. V was pared by 1 base and J by 7 bases, with 8 bases of the junction left unmatched. In germline, CDR1 is SEHNR, CDR2 FQNEAQ (reference sequence). The CDR3 sequence: CASSLGSSGSSNEQFF. DNA for the CDR3: TGTGCCAGCAGCTTAGGAAGTAGCGGGAGTAGTAATGAGCAGTTCTTC.

This clone was picked up a small number of times. The chain joins TRBV6-1 to TRBJ1-2, with 8 bases identical to TRBD1. The ends lost 0 bases at V and 8 bases at J; junction bases unmatched: 5. The CDR3 contains 14 residues. Germline V gene lookup returns CDR1 MNHNS and CDR2 SASEGT. As DNA, the CDR3 is TGTGCCAGCAGTGAAGCGGGGACAGGTCCAGGCTACACCTTC. Its protein is CASSEAGTGPGYTF.

The chain couples TRBV9 to TRBJ1-3, with D possibly matching TRBD1 (5 bases). CDR1 and CDR2 (germline): SGDLS, YYNGEE. Trimming left V 4 bases short and J 0 bases short, with 11 bases between. This CDR3 has 15 residues. CDR3 coding DNA: TGTGCCAGCAGCCCAAGACAGTCCTCTGGAAACACCATATATTTT. It specifies CASSPRQSSGNTIYF.

V gene TRBV2 combines with J gene TRBJ2-1; TRBD1 agrees at 7 bases. CDR1 and CDR2 (germline): SNHLY, FYNNEI. There are 15 residues in the CDR3. Losses at the gene ends were 2 bases for V and 1 base for J; bases not matched to a gene: 2. The CDR3: CASSERQGSYNEQFF. The CDR3 bases are TGTGCCAGCAGTGAACGACAGGGTTCCTACAATGAGCAGTTCTTC.

The rearrangement links TRBV6-4 to TRBJ2-3, with D possibly matching TRBD2 (5 bases). The CDR3 extends over 15 amino acids. Trimming left V 4 bases short and J 10 bases short, with 21 bases between. CDR1 and CDR2 (germline): MRHNA, SNTAGT. CDR3 loop: CASSAVWGGAAPQYF. CDR3 DNA sequence: TGTGCCAGCAGTGCTGTATGGGGTGGAGCGGCCCCGCAGTATTTT.

This clone was seen a single time. V is TRBV28 and J is TRBJ2-2; TRBD1 is a possible D gene (6 bases). The CDR3 has 16 amino acids. Germline CDR1 reads MDHEN; CDR2 reads SYDVKM. V was pared by 2 bases and J by 3 bases, with 13 bases between. The CDR3 nucleotides read TGTGCCAGCAGTTTAGGTCCAGGGGCGCACACCGGGGAGCTGTTTTTT. This codes for CASSLGPGAHTGELFF. Full variable domain (remainder filled in from reference TRBV28 and TRBJ2-2): DVKVTQSSRYLVKRTGEKVFLECVQDMDHENMFWYRQDPGLGLRLIYFSYDVKMKEKGDIPEGYSVSREKKERFSLILESASTNQTSMYLCASSLGPGAHTGELFFGEGSRLTVL.

V usage is TRBV19 and J usage is TRBJ2-7, with 10 bases matching TRBD2. The CDR3 contains 14 residues. V shed 7 bases, J shed 0 bases, and the junction held 3 bases outside the gene matches. Germline CDR1 LNHDA, CDR2 SQIVND (reference sequence). The CDR3 protein is CASKGTSASYEQYF. CDR3 bases: TGTGCCAGTAAAGGGACTAGCGCCTCCTACGAGCAGTACTTC.

This clone occurred once. The chain employs TRBV19 and TRBJ1-5; TRBD1 agrees at 7 bases. The V gene end was trimmed by 5 bases and the J gene end by 5 bases; junction bases not matched to a gene: 6. The CDR3 runs to 14 residues. Germline CDR1 reads LNHDA; CDR2 reads SQIVND (reference sequence). CDR3 region: CASSPQGIDQPQHF. Written as DNA, the CDR3 is TGTGCCAGTAGTCCACAGGGGATAGATCAGCCCCAGCATTTT. The full variable domain, completed using reference TRBV19 and TRBJ1-5, is DGGITQSPKYLFRKEGQNVTLSCEQNLNHDAMYWYRQDPGQGLRLIYYSQIVNDFQKGDIAEGYSVSREKKESFPLTVTSAQKNPTAFYLCASSPQGIDQPQHFGDGTRLSIL.

V is TRBV15 and J is TRBJ2-4; 7 nucleotides agree with TRBD2. This CDR3 spans 18 amino acids. V shed 4 bases and J 0 bases; nucleotides not matched to a gene: 12. Germline lookup yields CDR1 LNHNV and CDR2 YYDKDF (reference sequence). CDR3: CATSKIIRGVIAKNIQYF. CDR3 DNA sequence: TGTGCCACCAGCAAAATAATACGGGGGGTAATAGCCAAAAACATTCAGTACTTC.

The chain uses TRBV11-2 and TRBJ2-7; 9 nucleotides line up with TRBD2. The J segment lost 4 bases and the V segment lost 5 bases, leaving 6 bases of the junction unmatched. The CDR3 extends over 14 amino acids. Germline V gives CDR1 SGHAT, CDR2 FQNNGV. The CDR3 here is CASSPPAGGYEQYF. The CDR3 region has the DNA TGTGCCAGCAGCCCCCCAGCGGGAGGTTACGAGCAGTACTTC.

This chain links TRBV5-4 with TRBJ2-7; 11 bases agree with TRBD1. CDR3 length: 16 amino acids. V was clipped by 2 bases and J by 3 bases; unmatched bases: 7. Germline V CDR1 and CDR2: SGHNT, YYREEE (reference sequence). CDR3 region: CASSLLTGTGGYEQYF. In nucleotides, the CDR3 is TGTGCCAGCAGCTTATTAACCGGGACAGGGGGCTACGAGCAGTACTTC.

The chain's CDR3 is CASSRETEAFF. Here the CDR3 DNA reads TGTGCCAGCAGCCGGGAGACTGAAGCTTTCTTT. This chain uses TRBV2 with TRBJ1-1; D is uncertain. The germline V gene has CDR1 SNHLY and CDR2 FYNNEI. The CDR3 contains 11 residues. V shed 6 bases and J shed 5 bases, with 7 bases lying between them. Supplemented by reference TRBV2 and TRBJ1-1, the full variable domain reads EPEVTQTPSHQVTQMGQEVILRCVPISNHLYFYWYRQILGQKVEFLVSFYNNEISEKSEIFDDQFSVERPDGSNFTLKIRSTKLEDSAMYFCASSRETEAFFGQGTRLTVV.

J is TRBJ2-7 and V is TRBV20-1; D unclear. Trimming removed 5 bases from V and 3 bases from J, with 5 bases in between. Germline V gene lookup returns CDR1 DFQATT and CDR2 SNEGSKA (reference sequence). CDR3 size: 10 residues. The CDR3 protein is CSAFNYEQYF. In DNA form, the CDR3 reads TGCAGTGCTTTTAACTACGAGCAGTACTTC.

The chain is built from TRBV28 and TRBJ2-7, with TRBD1 identical over 10 bases. CDR3 length: 15 amino acids. With V trimmed by 6 bases and J by 1 base, 6 bases remained unmatched. The germline CDR1 and CDR2 sequences are MDHEN and SYDVKM. CDR3 amino acids: CASRRDRGNSYEQYF. CDR3 nucleotides: TGTGCCAGCAGGCGGGACAGGGGAAATTCCTACGAGCAGTACTTC.

The CDR3 DNA reads as TGTGCCACCAGTCGGGGGGGCTCAGATACGCAGTATTTT. Residues: CATSRGGSDTQYF. J is TRBJ2-3 and V is TRBV24-1, with 8 nucleotides matching TRBD2. J was trimmed by 4 bases and V by 6 bases; bases with no gene match: 2. Germline assignment: CDR1 KGHDR and CDR2 SFDVKD. The CDR3 is 13 amino acids.

Comment on this clone: Other nucleotide sequences from this sample produce the same CDR3. The chain recombines TRBV5-4 with TRBJ1-2, with TRBD1 matching 7 bases. The J segment lost 5 bases and the V segment lost 6 bases, leaving 4 bases of the junction unmatched. Germline assignment: CDR1 SGHNT and CDR2 YYREEE (reference sequence). The CDR3 runs to 12 residues. The CDR3 DNA reads as TGTGCCAGCACTCCAGGGGGTTATGGCTACACCTTC. Protein: CASTPGGYGYTF.

J is TRBJ1-2 and V is TRBV9; TRBD1 agrees at 9 bases. The V gene end was trimmed by 5 bases and the J gene end by 4 bases; junction bases not matched to a gene: 9. The CDR3 consists of 15 residues. Germline CDR1 SGDLS, CDR2 YYNGEE. CDR3 nucleotide sequence: TGTGCCAGCAGTCCGGGGACAGGGAATAGCTATGGCTACACCTTC. Protein sequence: CASSPGTGNSYGYTF.

The chain combines TRBV6-6 with TRBJ2-7; maybe TRBD2 (7 bases). V was pared by 6 bases and J by 1 base, with 16 bases between. This CDR3 region has 15 residues. Germline CDR1 reads MNHNY; CDR2 reads SVGAGI (reference sequence). The CDR3 loop is CASSGGPQPSYEQYF. The CDR3, as DNA: TGTGCCAGCAGCGGGGGGCCACAACCTTCCTACGAGCAGTACTTC.

This chain connects TRBV30 to TRBJ2-1; 10 bases agree with TRBD2. The CDR3 spans 15 residues. Germline V gene lookup returns CDR1 GTSNPN and CDR2 SVGIG (reference sequence). Trimming took 1 base from V and 4 from J; bases not matched to a gene: 4. This CDR3 is CAWSEGTSVYNEQFF. The CDR3 bases are TGTGCCTGGAGTGAGGGGACTAGCGTTTACAATGAGCAGTTCTTC.

V and J are TRBV7-8 and TRBJ2-5; 8 bases agree with TRBD2. The CDR3 loop spans 20 amino acids. From germline, CDR1 is SGHVS and CDR2 FQNEAQ. Trimming removed 1 base from V and 0 bases from J; junction bases left unmatched: 16. The CDR3 DNA sequence: TGTGCCAGCAGCTTAGTACCAACCGCTTTCGCGCGGGGGGACCAAGAGACCCAGTACTTC. This sequence encodes CASSLVPTAFARGDQETQYF.

The gene calls are TRBV10-2 and TRBJ2-3, with 10 nucleotides matching TRBD1. Trimming took 9 bases from V and 5 from J; bases not matched to a gene: 8. Per the germline V gene, CDR1 is WSHSY and CDR2 is SAAADI. The CDR3 is 14 residues long. CDR3 residues: CASEDRGARDTQYF. In DNA, the CDR3 is TGCGCCAGTGAGGACAGGGGGGCGAGAGATACGCAGTATTTT.